The present TCR beta chain was sequenced within a study of T-cell memory formation after mild COVID-19 (TCRdb year 2021). Study-wide context: TCR sequence clusters from the two donors were largely donor specific. Longitudinal TCRalpha and TCRbeta repertoire sequencing tracked T-cell clones expanding and contracting after mild COVID-19 in a couple of donors. The cohort comprised two young, previously healthy adult volunteers, one female and one male. The paper's findings and limits, for the study overall: Contracting CD4+ clones were found mainly in CM and EM memory subsets, while CD8+ clones were enriched in EMRA. Some responding clones were found in pre-infection memory, which suggests that pre-existing cross-reactive memory T cells took part in the SARS-CoV-2 response. Whether the second-wave clones peaking on day 37 were SARS-CoV-2 specific was not confirmed. Only a couple of mild cases were covered in the study, and larger cohorts including severe cases with pre-infection samples were considered necessary. Balanced CD4/CD8 phenotypes were observed for clones contracting from day 15 to 85, whereas a bias towards CD4+ was observed for a second wave of clones expanding from day 15 to 37.

PBMCs were isolated by Ficoll-Paque density gradient centrifugation. Via the germline V gene, CDR1 is MGHRA and CDR2 YSYEKL. From the cysteine up to the phenylalanine, the CDR3 has a length of 14 residues. Only the CDR3 portion is preserved as DNA: 42 bases, with reading frame beginning at the first base. V sheds 0 bases and J sheds 9 bases, leaving 12 bases between their ends. This clonotype was detected only a few times. The specificity of this receptor is unknown. There are no base qualities to consult, and no much larger clone falls within one base. For sequencing, an Illumina NovaSeq 6000 was employed. TCRalpha and TCRbeta cDNA libraries were constructed by 5'RACE with constant-segment primers, with sample barcodes and unique molecular identifiers being introduced. RNA was extracted from every sample with Trizol reagent. Library amplification was performed in two PCR steps, and a second sample barcode and Illumina TruSeq adapters were introduced in the second step. Sequencing of libraries was performed on an Illumina NovaSeq with 2 x 150 bp paired-end reads. In the authors' own workflow: With migec v1.2.7, reads were demultiplexed and then collapsed into UMI-guided consensus sequences. Using mixcr v2.1.11, UMI consensuses were aligned to TRA and TRB V and J templates and then assembled into clonotypes. Clonotypes were classified as expanded or contracted when called significant by both edgeR and NoisET, with noise models trained on biological replicates. For edgeR calls, the thresholds were a false discovery rate-adjusted p below 0.01 and a log2 fold-change of 1. PCA with hierarchical clustering of max-normalized trajectories of the 1000 most abundant clonotypes was used as exploratory dynamics analysis. Each responding clone was given a CD4 or CD8 phenotype based on the CD4+ and CD8+ repertoires, which had been sequenced separately. TCRdb took the public reads, trimmed them with fastp at Q25, ran MiXCR for clone calling and kept in-frame beta chains. Each entry merges the rows of one CDR3 protein and shows their most common DNA and genes. Here the V and J calls rest on TCRdb's processing, not on the authors' analysis. The sample table lists roughly 250,000 distinct CDR3 sequences, 16% of them with a count of one. The ten most abundant clones make up more than 20% of the sample.

The sample consisted of PBMCs or a T cell subset sorted from them (not recorded which). Here the chain combines TRBV4-1 and TRBJ1-5, and the D gene may be TRBD1, 5 bases matching. The sequence was obtained from a man aged 18 to 35 who had mild COVID-19 (a few samples of this study predate the infection). The sample titles of this study are shuffled in the database, so cell type and time point are left out; the donor was told from shared clones. The CDR3 sequence is CASSQEGNGGPQHF. The sequenced DNA is TGCGCCAGCAGCCAAGAAGGCAACGGGGGGCCCCAGCATTTT.